The 26 T cell receptor beta chains in this list originate from one sample, sequenced in a study of T-cell memory formation after mild COVID-19. TCRdb re-derived calls from the 5' RACE reads in MiXCR, one entry per CDR3 protein. The sample records hundreds of thousands of distinct CDR3 sequences, about a fifth being singletons. The sample taken for sequencing was PBMCs or a T cell subset sorted from them (not recorded which). The receptors stem from an adult woman who had mild COVID-19 (a few samples of this study predate the infection). Cell type and time point are not known.

V gene TRBV24-1 combines with J gene TRBJ2-1; 11 nucleotides line up with TRBD1. The CDR3 length is 17 residues. Germline V gene sequence: CDR1 KGHDR, CDR2 SFDVKD. Germline trimming cut 5 bases from V and 3 bases from J; bases unmatched to any gene: 8. The CDR3 is CATSGGGGTGGYNEQFF. In DNA form, the CDR3 reads TGTGCCACCAGTGGGGGGGGCGGGACAGGGGGCTACAATGAGCAGTTCTTC.

The chain carries TRBV29-1 and TRBJ1-1; TRBD1 might be the D (5 bases). Germline CDR1 is SQVTM and CDR2 is ANQGSEA. CDR3 length: 13 amino acids. V gave up 7 bases and J gave up 4 bases, with 16 bases separating them. DNA for the CDR3: TGCAGCGGGGCTGGCAGGGCTTTCACTGAAGCTTTCTTT. It yields the protein CSGAGRAFTEAFF.

The chain couples TRBV7-9 to TRBJ1-1; D perhaps matches TRBD1 (5 bases). Germline loops: CDR1 SEHNR, CDR2 FQNEAQ (reference sequence). V lost 1 base, J lost 6 bases, and 12 bases lay in between. This CDR3 region has 14 residues. This CDR3 is CASSLEGWRSEAFF. The CDR3 nucleotides read TGTGCCAGCAGCTTAGAGGGGTGGAGATCTGAAGCTTTCTTT.

This clonotype was recorded a few times. The chain carries TRBV7-2 and TRBJ1-2, with unresolved D. The V end lost 5 bases, the J end lost 3 bases, and 10 bases lay between the germline ends. Germline V CDR1 and CDR2: SGHTA, FQGNSA. This CDR3 spans 13 amino acids. The CDR3 sequence: CASSRRHDYGYTF. As DNA, the CDR3 is TGTGCCAGCAGCCGGAGACACGACTATGGCTACACCTTC.

This clonotype was detected a few times. The chain has TRBV6-5 and TRBJ2-7; D is perhaps TRBD2 (6 bases). This CDR3 has 17 amino acids. Germline loops: CDR1 MNHEY, CDR2 SVGAGI. V lost 3 bases, J lost 0 bases, and 18 bases lay in between. CDR3 sequence: CASSYSLKIADSYEQYF. CDR3 nucleotides: TGTGCCAGCAGTTATTCCCTGAAAATAGCGGACTCCTACGAGCAGTACTTC.

This clonotype turned up a few times. The rearrangement uses TRBV14 and TRBJ2-1; D call uncertain. The germline CDR1 and CDR2 sequences are SGHDN and FVKESK. The germline V and J ends were trimmed by 1 base and 13 bases, with 8 bases remaining between them. The CDR3 loop spans 11 amino acids. The CDR3 nucleotides read TGTGCCAGCAGCCAAGTAGGCCTTCAGTTCTTC. It is translated as CASSQVGLQFF.

In this sample, this clonotype turned up many times. This chain joins TRBV7-3 and TRBJ2-3, with a weak D call TRBD2 (5 bases). CDR3 size: 14 residues. The ends were cut back, 5 bases at V and 4 bases at J, with 13 bases in the middle. The germline gives CDR1 SGHTA, CDR2 FQGTGA. CDR3 region: CASSPPLAPDTQYF. In DNA, the CDR3 is TGTGCCAGCAGCCCACCCCTAGCCCCAGATACGCAGTATTTT.

The chain employs TRBV6-5 and TRBJ1-1; D unresolved. With 6 bases removed from V and 12 bases from J, the gap between germline ends came to 14 bases. Germline CDR1 MNHEY, CDR2 SVGAGI. The CDR3 spans 11 residues. The CDR3 nucleotides are TGTGCCAGCAGCCACGGGAGCAGCCCTTTCTTT. Translation: CASSHGSSPFF.

The rearrangement joins TRBV6-5 to TRBJ1-1; 8 bases line up with TRBD1. The CDR3 length is 14 residues. With V trimmed by 2 bases and J by 5 bases, 4 bases remained unmatched. Per the germline V gene, CDR1 is MNHEY and CDR2 is SVGAGI. The CDR3 region is CASSYQGTGTEAFF. The CDR3 DNA reads as TGTGCCAGCAGTTACCAGGGGACAGGTACTGAAGCTTTCTTT.

This clonotype was observed a few times. This rearrangement joins TRBV20-1 to TRBJ2-3; D is unresolved. V lost 4 bases to trimming and J lost 2 bases, with 16 bases between them. This CDR3 spans 15 amino acids. Germline V gives CDR1 DFQATT, CDR2 SNEGSKA (reference sequence). CDR3 DNA sequence: TGCAGTGCTAACCCTCAGGAGAGGATCACAGATACGCAGTATTTT. It translates to CSANPQERITDTQYF.

The J gene is TRBJ2-5, the V gene TRBV12-3 or TRBV12-4, with D possibly being TRBD1 (7 bases). The CDR3 is made up of 15 amino acids. V was clipped by 6 bases and J by 4 bases, with 18 bases between them. CDR3 nucleotide sequence: TGTGCCAGCAGGCGCCAGGGGGGACAGTCAGAGACCCAGTACTTC. Its translation: CASRRQGGQSETQYF.

This clonotype was counted between two and nine times. The chain employs TRBV4-1 and TRBJ2-7; possibly TRBD1 for D (6 bases). V gave up 4 bases and J gave up 0 bases, with 13 bases separating them. The germline V gene has CDR1 MGHRA and CDR2 YSYEKL. The CDR3 has 15 amino acids. This chain's CDR3 is CASSLALQGSYEQYF. CDR3 DNA: TGCGCCAGCAGCCTAGCCTTACAGGGCTCCTACGAGCAGTACTTC.

This clonotype occurred many times. The V and J genes are TRBV5-1 and TRBJ1-1, with D unclear. The germline CDR1 and CDR2 sequences are SGHRS and YFSETQ. V dropped 1 base and J dropped 5 bases, with 12 bases sitting between them. The CDR3 contains 14 residues. The CDR3 spells CASSLPSHGTEAFF. CDR3 nucleotide sequence: TGCGCCAGCAGCTTGCCTTCACATGGAACTGAAGCTTTCTTT.

J is TRBJ1-6 and V is TRBV6-5; TRBD1 is a possible D gene (5 bases). The CDR3 is 15 residues long. Germline V gives CDR1 MNHEY, CDR2 SVGAGI. V lost 6 bases, J lost 2 bases, and 11 bases lay in between. Here the CDR3 reads CASRSGTPYNSPLHF. DNA for the CDR3: TGTGCCAGCAGATCCGGGACTCCCTATAATTCACCCCTCCACTTT.

J is TRBJ2-4 and V is TRBV4-2; a weak D match, TRBD2 (5 bases). Germline CDR1 reads LGHNA; CDR2 reads YNFKEQ. With 0 bases removed from V and 1 base from J, the gap between germline ends came to 16 bases. CDR3 length: 18 amino acids. The CDR3 protein is CASSQEPSTLEAKNIQYF. DNA for the CDR3: TGTGCCAGCAGCCAAGAACCTAGCACGCTAGAGGCCAAAAACATTCAGTACTTC.

The genes are TRBV11-2 and TRBJ2-2; D is possibly TRBD1 (5 bases). V lost 4 bases, J lost 3 bases, and 12 bases lay in between. Germline V gene sequence: CDR1 SGHAT, CDR2 FQNNGV. This CDR3 is 15 amino acids long. The CDR3 coding sequence is TGTGCCAGCAGCTCTCTACAGGATTACACCGGGGAGCTGTTTTTT. This encodes CASSSLQDYTGELFF.

This clonotype came up a few times. The chain joins TRBV15 to TRBJ2-7; 9 bases are shared with TRBD1. Trimming took 2 bases from V and 3 from J; bases not matched to a gene: 2. CDR1 is LNHNV and CDR2 is YYDKDF in the germline V gene (reference sequence). This CDR3 contains 14 residues. CDR3 in amino acids: CATSRRDRVYEQYF. As DNA, the CDR3 is TGTGCCACCAGCAGACGGGACAGGGTCTACGAGCAGTACTTC.

The V gene is TRBV5-5, the J gene TRBJ1-2, with D possibly being TRBD1 (5 bases). The ends were cut back, 4 bases at V and 3 bases at J, with 25 bases in the middle. Germline V gene lookup returns CDR1 SGHKS and CDR2 YYEKEE (reference sequence). The CDR3 sequence is 18 residues long. CDR3 nucleotide sequence: TGTGCCAGCAGCCCCGGGACGGCAGGCCCGCGGGTCGACTATGGCTACACCTTC. This codes for CASSPGTAGPRVDYGYTF. Combining the CDR3 with reference TRBV5-5 and TRBJ1-2 gives the whole variable domain DAGVTQSPTHLIKTRGQQVTLRCSPISGHKSVSWYQQVLGQGPQFIFQYYEKEERGRGNFPDRFSARQFPNYSSELNVNALLLGDSALYLCASSPGTAGPRVDYGYTFGSGTRLTVV.

Only a few counts were recorded for this clonotype. The chain uses TRBV12-3 or TRBV12-4 and TRBJ1-5; D might be TRBD1 (5 bases). This CDR3 is 16 amino acids long. V was shortened by 5 bases and J by 2 bases, with 16 bases between the two germline ends. CDR3 nucleotide sequence: TGTGCCAGCAGTATTTCGGGGGAGTTTGGCAATCAGCCCCAGCATTTT. Residues: CASSISGEFGNQPQHF.

V usage is TRBV25-1 and J usage is TRBJ2-2, with D possibly being TRBD2 (5 bases). Germline V lookup: CDR1 MGHDK, CDR2 SYGVNS. Deletions cut 2 bases from V and 4 bases from J, with 8 bases between. This CDR3 region has 14 residues. The chain's CDR3 is CASSELRVTGELFF. The CDR3 DNA sequence: TGTGCCAGCAGTGAACTGAGGGTCACCGGGGAGCTGTTTTTT.

The CDR3, as DNA: TGCAGTGCGCCGCGGTACAATCAGCCCCAGCATTTT. Its translation: CSAPRYNQPQHF. The chain carries TRBV20-1 and TRBJ1-5; D is undetermined. This CDR3 region has 12 residues. Germline V gives CDR1 DFQATT, CDR2 SNEGSKA (reference sequence). V dropped 6 bases and J dropped 3 bases, with 9 bases sitting between them.

This clonotype was counted between two and nine times. A much larger clone lies a single base off, so this may be a read error. The chain recombines TRBV7-9 with TRBJ2-2; D possibly matches TRBD1 or TRBD2 (5 bases each). This CDR3 has 15 residues. In germline, CDR1 is SEHNR, CDR2 FQNEAQ (reference sequence). V lost 0 bases, J lost 1 base, and 6 bases lay in between. The CDR3 region is CASSLAGRNTGELFF. Written as DNA, the CDR3 is TGTGCCAGCAGCTTAGCGGGACGGAACACCGGGGAGCTGTTTTTT. The entire variable domain, with the rest obtained from reference TRBV7-9 and TRBJ2-2, is as follows: DTGVSQNPRHKITKRGQNVTFRCDPISEHNRLYWYRQTLGQGPEFLTYFQNEAQLEKSRLLSDRFSAERPKGSFSTLEIQRTEQGDSAMYLCASSLAGRNTGELFFGEGSRLTVL.

The gene calls are TRBV7-9 and TRBJ2-2, with D uncertain. The CDR3 runs 13 residues. Trimming removed 1 base at V and 9 bases at J, with 9 bases between. The germline CDR1 and CDR2 sequences are SEHNR and FQNEAQ (reference sequence). In DNA, the CDR3 is TGTGCCAGCAGCTTAGATCGGCAGCGGGAGCTGTTTTTT. This codes for CASSLDRQRELFF.

V usage is TRBV25-1 and J usage is TRBJ2-4; 8 positions match TRBD2. The CDR3 is 18 amino acids. V lost 1 base to trimming and J lost 7 bases; unmatched junction nucleotides: 15. Germline CDR1 and CDR2: MGHDK and SYGVNS. CDR3 nucleotides: TGTGCCAGCAGTGAATTCGGGAGCGGGGGTTCCCGGAACAACATTCAGTACTTC. It specifies CASSEFGSGGSRNNIQYF.

There are many counts of this clonotype. The J gene is TRBJ2-3, the V gene TRBV9; D remains ambiguous. Germline V lookup: CDR1 SGDLS, CDR2 YYNGEE. This CDR3 is built from 12 residues. V dropped 4 bases and J dropped 6 bases, with 9 bases sitting between them. CDR3 in DNA: TGTGCCAGCAGCCCTTCTAGGGATACGCAGTATTTT. This translates into CASSPSRDTQYF.

This clonotype was seen only a few times. The chain couples TRBV29-1 to TRBJ2-2; 8 bases are a match to TRBD1. Trimming at V came to 6 bases and at J to 4 bases, leaving 7 bases not matched to a gene. The CDR3 extends over 14 amino acids. Per germline, CDR1 SQVTM and CDR2 ANQGSEA. The CDR3 sequence: CSVHRQGRTGELFF. CDR3 nucleotides: TGCAGCGTACACCGACAGGGGCGCACCGGGGAGCTGTTTTTT.